These 4 T cell receptor beta chains were sequenced from one sample in a study of low-dose radiotherapy and immunotherapy resistance in tumors. Time point described: before trial treatment. With TRAV- and TRBV-specific primers, first-strand cDNA was made, covering the alpha and beta chains. PCR amplification of the TCRs was performed with Phusion for 20 to 25 PCR cycles, and it relied on a constant-region primer together with a V-primer adapter. MiXCR, run by TCRdb on the reads, gives a single entry per CDR3 protein. The profile covers some 85,000 distinct CDR3 sequences, with approximately 17% appearing a single time and under 7.5% taken by the ten largest. The source material was PBMCs, sampled before treatment. The source of these receptors is a male donor with prostate cancer.

The chain uses TRBV21-1 and TRBJ2-7; the D call TRBD1 from the table was never checked on the DNA. TRBV21-1 corresponds to a pseudogene. The CDR3 contains 19 residues. CDR3 DNA sequence: TGTGCCAGCAGCAAAACCCCTCCCGGACAGGGAAATGCCTCCTACGAGCAGTACTTC. The encoded protein is CASSKTPPGQGNASYEQYF.

On this clonotype itself: Only one base separates this from a far larger clonotype, so it likely reflects a read error. This sequence joins TRBV5-1 and TRBJ2-7, with 13 bases that match TRBD2. This CDR3 is 14 amino acids long. Per germline, CDR1 SGHRS and CDR2 YFSETQ. V shed 4 bases, J shed 7 bases, and the junction held 5 bases outside the gene matches. CDR3 DNA: TGCGCCAGCAGCGGGACTAGCGGGAACAATGAGCAGTACTTC. Translated: CASSGTSGNNEQYF.

There are many counts of this clonotype. The chain couples TRBV27 to TRBJ2-1; unclear D gene. There are 13 residues in the CDR3. V was trimmed by 5 bases and J by 6 bases, leaving 11 bases between them. CDR1 and CDR2 from the germline V gene are MNHEY and SMNVEV (reference sequence). This CDR3 reads CASSVSASNEQFF. For the CDR3, the DNA is TGTGCCAGCAGTGTCAGCGCTAGCAATGAGCAGTTCTTC.

This clonotype came up many times. The chain links TRBV6-2 or TRBV6-3 to TRBJ2-5, with a weak D call TRBD1 (5 bases). V lost 2 bases to trimming and J lost 6 bases, with 13 bases between them. Germline V CDR1 and CDR2: MNHEY, SVGEGT. The CDR3 is 14 amino acids. This CDR3 reads CASSYPGRVQTQYF. The CDR3 DNA reads TGTGCCAGCAGTTACCCGGGCAGGGTACAGACCCAGTACTTC.